The 24 T cell receptor beta chains presented below share a single source sample, sequenced in a study of early T cells in non-severe SARS-CoV-2 infection. TCRdb fed the 5' RACE reads into MiXCR, producing one record per CDR3 protein. The repertoire holds approximately 110,000 distinct CDR3 sequences, with more than 12% as singletons. Sequencing was carried out using whole blood. These receptors were collected from an adult who was a healthcare worker with PCR-confirmed SARS-CoV-2 infection or an uninfected control (not recorded which).

CDR3 in DNA: TGTGCCATCGCAGGTCCCTTAGAGACAGATACGCAGTATTTT. Translating gives CAIAGPLETDTQYF. This chain links TRBV10-3 with TRBJ2-3; D call uncertain. The germline CDR1 and CDR2 sequences are ENHRY and SYGVKD. The V end was cut by 8 bases, the J end by 3 bases, with 15 bases between. This CDR3 is built from 14 residues.

The rearrangement joins TRBV9 to TRBJ1-1; D unresolved. CDR1 SGDLS and CDR2 YYNGEE come from the germline V gene. This CDR3 has 13 amino acids. Between the trimmed V and J ends, which lost 0 bases and 3 bases, there was a span of 6 bases. The CDR3 DNA reads as TGTGCCAGCAGCGTAGGGGTGGACACTGAAGCTTTCTTT. This sequence encodes CASSVGVDTEAFF.

The V call is TRBV11-1, the J call TRBJ2-2, with 7 bases matching TRBD2. The CDR3 spans 15 residues. Germline V gives CDR1 SGHAT, CDR2 FQDESV (reference sequence). Germline trimming cut 5 bases from V and 5 bases from J; bases unmatched to any gene: 8. The CDR3 loop is CASSPTSPGTGELFF. CDR3 sequence (DNA): TGTGCCAGCAGCCCGACTAGCCCGGGGACCGGGGAGCTGTTTTTT. The full variable domain, in which reference TRBV11-1 and TRBJ2-2 provide the parts outside the CDR3, is EAEVAQSPRYKITEKSQAVAFWCDPISGHATLYWYRQILGQGPELLVQFQDESVVDDSQLPKDRFSAERLKGVDSTLKIQPAELGDSAMYLCASSPTSPGTGELFFGEGSRLTVL.

This chain connects TRBV5-1 to TRBJ2-3, with D possibly called TRBD1 or TRBD2 (5 bases each). CDR1 is SGHRS, CDR2 YFSETQ, per germline. The V and J ends lost 0 bases and 2 bases respectively, with 7 bases between them. CDR3 length: 14 residues. CDR3 sequence reads: CASSLAGLTDTQYF. For the CDR3, the DNA is TGCGCCAGCAGCTTGGCGGGGCTCACAGATACGCAGTATTTT.

This clonotype was picked up a small number of times. The chain joins TRBV29-1 to TRBJ2-6; D is unresolved. Germline V gives CDR1 SQVTM, CDR2 ANQGSEA. The CDR3 contains 13 residues. V dropped 6 bases and J dropped 2 bases, with 8 bases sitting between them. CDR3 residues: CSVTWAGANVLTF. CDR3 in DNA: TGCAGCGTGACCTGGGCTGGGGCCAACGTCCTGACTTTC.

The rearrangement uses TRBV5-6 and TRBJ1-4; D is possibly TRBD1 (5 bases). Germline CDR1 reads SGHDT; CDR2 reads YYEEEE. Trimming pared 0 bases from V and 4 bases from J, leaving 10 bases between. This CDR3 comprises 15 residues. The CDR3 bases are TGTGCCAGCAGCTTGGCCGGGCAGGGTAATGAAAAACTGTTTTTT. It codes for CASSLAGQGNEKLFF. Based on the CDR3 plus reference TRBV5-6 and TRBJ1-4, the full variable domain is DAGVTQSPTHLIKTRGQQVTLRCSPKSGHDTVSWYQQALGQGPQFIFQYYEEEERQRGNFPDRFSGHQFPNYSSELNVNALLLGDSALYLCASSLAGQGNEKLFFGSGTQLSVL.

This rearrangement joins TRBV5-4 to TRBJ1-6; D might be TRBD1 (5 bases). CDR3 length: 16 amino acids. CDR1 is SGHNT and CDR2 is YYREEE in the germline V gene (reference sequence). V was pared by 0 bases and J by 4 bases, with 11 bases between. CDR3 nucleotide sequence: TGTGCCAGCAGCTTGGCCGCGACAGAGTATAATTCACCCCTCCACTTT. Encoded protein: CASSLAATEYNSPLHF.

The V call is TRBV6-5, the J call TRBJ1-1; tentatively, D is TRBD1 (6 bases). This CDR3 has 12 residues. V shed 6 bases and J shed 11 bases, with 16 bases lying between them. Germline V gene lookup returns CDR1 MNHEY and CDR2 SVGAGI. CDR3 coding DNA: TGTGCCAGCAGATCCATCGACAGGAGGGCTTTCTTT. Translation gives CASRSIDRRAFF.

V is TRBV12-2 and J is TRBJ1-2; no check of the table's D call, TRBD1, against the DNA was made. TRBV12-2 is a known pseudogene. CDR3 size: 17 residues. Written as DNA, the CDR3 is TGTGCAAGTCGCTTAGACTCCGTGGAGTGGGGGAGTTATGGCTACACCTTC. It specifies CASRLDSVEWGSYGYTF.

In its sample, this clonotype was seen many times. V is TRBV6-2 or TRBV6-3 and J is TRBJ1-3, with D hard to call. This CDR3 has 17 residues. The germline V and J ends were trimmed by 4 bases and 0 bases, with 16 bases remaining between them. Germline V lookup: CDR1 MNHEY, CDR2 SVGEGT. The CDR3 region is CASSSAPYSRSGNTIYF. DNA of the CDR3: TGTGCCAGCAGTTCCGCTCCCTATTCCCGCTCTGGAAACACCATATATTTT.

In this sample, this clonotype turned up a few times. V and J are TRBV30 and TRBJ1-5; D is undetermined. Trimming removed 1 base at V and 4 bases at J, with 8 bases between. Looked up from germline, CDR1 is GTSNPN and CDR2 is SVGIG (reference sequence). The CDR3 length is 13 residues. In nucleotides, the CDR3 is TGTGCCTGGAGTGGGGGAGGTAATCAGCCCCAGCATTTT. Protein product: CAWSGGGNQPQHF.

The chain joins TRBV12-3 or TRBV12-4 to TRBJ1-6; 8 bases are shared with TRBD1. The CDR3 is 15 residues long. V was pared by 6 bases and J by 5 bases, with 6 bases of the junction left unmatched. The CDR3, as DNA: TGTGCCAGCAGCACGGGACAGGCCGATAATTCACCCCTCCACTTT. Protein: CASSTGQADNSPLHF.

In this sample, this clonotype turned up many times. The chain couples TRBV7-9 to TRBJ1-1; the D is unclear. Germline assignment: CDR1 SEHNR and CDR2 FQNEAQ (reference sequence). CDR3 length: 13 amino acids. Trimming cost V 5 bases and J 1 base, with 8 bases left between them. The CDR3 here is CASSPRENTEAFF. In DNA form, the CDR3 reads TGTGCCAGCAGCCCCCGGGAGAACACTGAAGCTTTCTTT.

This clonotype was counted ten times or more. The chain links TRBV4-1 to TRBJ1-5; no clear D gene. CDR3 length equals 16 residues. Trimming took off 2 bases at V and 6 bases at J, with 17 bases between the two ends. Looked up from germline, CDR1 is MGHRA and CDR2 is YSYEKL. The CDR3 bases are TGCGCCAGCAGCCAATTTGGACGAGGGTATGGTCAGCCCCAGCATTTT. This codes for CASSQFGRGYGQPQHF.

In this sample, this clonotype turned up a few times. The V gene is TRBV20-1, the J gene TRBJ1-2; D not certain. Germline CDR1 and CDR2: DFQATT and SNEGSKA (reference sequence). Trimming stripped 4 bases from V and 7 bases from J, with 25 bases between. CDR3 length: 16 amino acids. The CDR3 DNA follows: TGCAGTGCTAAGACGGGCTCCCCGGGCTTCATGGTTGGCTACACCTTC. It translates to CSAKTGSPGFMVGYTF.

This clonotype was found a few times. The chain uses TRBV30 and TRBJ1-2; 9 bases fit TRBD1. The CDR3 spans 13 residues. The germline V gene encodes CDR1 GTSNPN and CDR2 SVGIG (reference sequence). The junction had 7 bases not matched to a gene; V was cut back by 6 bases and J by 5 bases. CDR3 region: CACNRGQGYGYTF. The DNA for the CDR3 is TGTGCCTGTAACAGGGGGCAAGGGTATGGCTACACCTTC.

At least ten counts were recorded for this clonotype. For the CDR3, the DNA is TGTGCCAGCAGCCTCTTAACCGGGGGCGTCAGCTATGGCTACACCTTC. Its translation is CASSLLTGGVSYGYTF. The V gene is TRBV7-9, the J gene TRBJ1-2; a possible D gene is TRBD1 (6 bases). CDR1 SEHNR and CDR2 FQNEAQ come from the germline V gene (reference sequence). Trimming pared 5 bases from V and 4 bases from J, leaving 20 bases between. This CDR3 region has 16 residues. Full variable domain (outside the CDR3, taken from reference TRBV7-9 and TRBJ1-2): DTGVSQNPRHKITKRGQNVTFRCDPISEHNRLYWYRQTLGQGPEFLTYFQNEAQLEKSRLLSDRFSAERPKGSFSTLEIQRTEQGDSAMYLCASSLLTGGVSYGYTFGSGTRLTVV.

The chain joins TRBV6-1 to TRBJ2-3, with unresolved D. CDR3 length equals 13 residues. Trimming took off 3 bases at V and 5 bases at J, with 9 bases between the two ends. CDR1 and CDR2 (germline): MNHNS, SASEGT. CDR3 residues: CASSDAALDTQYF. The CDR3, as DNA: TGTGCCAGCAGTGATGCTGCGCTAGATACGCAGTATTTT.

This clonotype has ten or more counts. The gene calls are TRBV30 and TRBJ1-2, with 9 bases that match TRBD1. The CDR3 loop spans 14 amino acids. The V gene's germline CDR1 is GTSNPN and CDR2 SVGIG (reference sequence). V was pared by 2 bases and J by 6 bases, with 7 bases of the junction left unmatched. Written as DNA, the CDR3 is TGTGCCTGGAGTCCGGACAGGGGCATTGATGGCTACACCTTC. Translating it yields CAWSPDRGIDGYTF.

This chain connects TRBV12-3 or TRBV12-4 to TRBJ1-5, with a possible D match to TRBD1 (5 bases). Trimming took 6 bases from V and 4 from J, leaving 10 bases between them. The CDR3 runs 13 residues. The CDR3 loop is CASSGHPNQPQHF. The CDR3 nucleotides are TGTGCCAGCAGCGGACACCCTAATCAGCCCCAGCATTTT.

This clonotype was seen at least ten times. The rearrangement uses TRBV7-2 and TRBJ1-4; D call uncertain. V was shortened by 4 bases and J by 7 bases, with 4 bases between the two germline ends. The germline CDR1 and CDR2 sequences are SGHTA and FQGNSA. The CDR3 is made up of 11 amino acids. This CDR3 is CASSSIEKLFF. Written as DNA, the CDR3 is TGTGCCAGCAGCTCAATTGAAAAACTGTTTTTT.

This clonotype was recorded many times. The genes are TRBV3-1 and TRBJ2-3; no firm D call. The germline V and J ends were trimmed by 4 bases and 6 bases, with 5 bases remaining between them. The CDR3 consists of 11 residues. Germline V gene lookup returns CDR1 LGHDT and CDR2 YNNKEL (reference sequence). CDR3 nucleotides: TGTGCCAGCAGCCTAGAGGATACGCAGTATTTT. Translated: CASSLEDTQYF.

The chain employs TRBV30 and TRBJ1-5; no definite D call. The CDR3 consists of 12 residues. V lost 2 bases to trimming and J lost 7 bases, with 9 bases between them. The germline V gene has CDR1 GTSNPN and CDR2 SVGIG (reference sequence). CDR3 bases: TGTGCCTGGAGTTCTAGTGGGCAGCCCCAGCATTTT. Residues: CAWSSSGQPQHF.

There are a few counts of this clonotype. This chain links TRBV12-3 or TRBV12-4 with TRBJ1-1; D ambiguous. The CDR3 length is 13 residues. The V and J ends lost 3 bases and 4 bases respectively, with 9 bases between them. The CDR3 reads CASSFAGRTEAFF. The CDR3 DNA is TGTGCCAGCAGTTTTGCGGGTCGCACTGAAGCTTTCTTT.